This T cell receptor beta chain was recovered during a study of vaccination effects on CD4 cells after COVID-19. Upon completion of around ten days in culture, CD4+ T cells were isolated. Participants each got two BNT162b2 or mRNA-1273 vaccine doses. In the vaccine recipients, nucleocapsid antibodies were negative and there was no prior SARS-CoV-2 infection. IL-2 medium took the place of half the medium on both days 3 and 7. Assay used: immunoSEQ multiplex PCR; TCRdb lists only in-frame clones, some missing. The profile shows about 45,000 clones, roughly three quarters of them singletons. The CDR3 has 16 residues. Per the germline V gene, CDR1 is WNHNN and CDR2 is SYGVQD (reference sequence). Trimming shortened V by 3 bases and J by 0 bases, and 12 bases separated the two germline ends. This clone was found a few times. Its antigen is still unknown.

The source of this sequence is a human donor who received a COVID-19 vaccine. This sample comprised CD4+ T cells from PBMCs cultured without peptide, obtained after COVID-19 vaccination. The chain is built from TRBV10-1 and TRBJ2-1; D is perhaps TRBD1 (5 bases). The CDR3 sequence: CASSDRTTSSYNEQFF. CDR3 nucleotide sequence: TGCGCCAGCAGTGATCGGACAACCTCCTCCTACAATGAGCAGTTCTTC.